This T cell receptor (beta chain) was documented in a study of T-cell reconstitution after alpha-beta-depleted transplantation in children. This CDR3 contains 14 residues. The V gene's germline CDR1 is SEHNR and CDR2 FQNEAQ (reference sequence). V dropped 4 bases and J dropped 5; count of bases not matched to a gene: 8. Unique molecular identifiers were incorporated during preparation of the TCRbeta library. MiXCR was run by TCRdb on the PCR reads, yielding one entry per CDR3 protein. The sample lists approximately 270,000 distinct CDR3 sequences, approximately 9.6% occurring once. The chain employs TRBV7-9 and TRBJ2-7, with 7 bases matching TRBD1. The sample here was PBMCs from the stem cell graft donor, taken from the stem cell graft. The clonotype was recovered from a human donor who donated a stem cell graft to a child with SCID. CDR3: CASSSPPDRDEQYF. In DNA form, the CDR3 reads TGTGCCAGCAGCTCTCCTCCAGACAGGGACGAGCAGTACTTC.